The 8 T cell receptor beta chains below come from one sample, sequenced in a study of cytomegalovirus exposure and HLA in healthy donors. The PCR had 60 Vbeta and 13 Jbeta primers. The repertoire was sequenced with immunoSEQ multiplex PCR; TCRdb's copy has only in-frame clones and lacks some. The sample includes 110,000 to 150,000 clones, around 73% of them seen just once. The sequenced sample was PBMCs. These receptors were obtained from a woman in her 40s in good health and CMV-seronegative.

This clone was picked up one time. The chain combines TRBV5-5 with TRBJ2-4, with D unclear. This CDR3 comprises 12 residues. The ends were cut back, 0 bases at V and 15 bases at J, with 13 bases in the middle. The germline V gene has CDR1 SGHKS and CDR2 YYEKEE (reference sequence). CDR3: CASSLVGRVWYF. The CDR3 nucleotides read TGTGCCAGCAGCTTGGTAGGCCGGGTTTGGTACTTC.

This sequence joins TRBV4-1 and TRBJ2-2, with TRBD2 matching over 8 bases. The CDR3 length is 17 residues. The V gene's germline CDR1 is MGHRA and CDR2 YSYEKL. Trimming at V came to 0 bases and at J to 6 bases, leaving 9 bases not matched to a gene. The CDR3 DNA follows: TGCGCCAGCAGCCAAGATAGCGGGGAATCTGTCCCCGGGGAGCTGTTTTTT. This gives the protein CASSQDSGESVPGELFF.

This clone appeared a few times. This chain joins TRBV4-3 and TRBJ2-3; unclear D gene. The V gene's germline CDR1 is LGHNA and CDR2 YSLEER. The CDR3 extends over 13 amino acids. Trimming removed 4 bases from V and 5 bases from J, with 10 bases in between. The CDR3 protein is CASSRETGDTQYF. As DNA, the CDR3 is TGCGCCAGCAGCCGAGAGACGGGAGATACGCAGTATTTT.

This sequence joins TRBV27 and TRBJ1-4; 7 bases fit TRBD1. This CDR3 contains 15 residues. CDR1 is MNHEY and CDR2 is SMNVEV in the germline V gene (reference sequence). Trimming took 6 bases from V and 8 from J; bases not matched to a gene: 12. CDR3 sequence reads: CASSFAGGSGEKLFF. CDR3 nucleotide sequence: TGTGCCAGCAGCTTCGCAGGGGGTTCTGGAGAAAAACTGTTTTTT.

The V call is TRBV12-5, the J call TRBJ2-5; weak D call: TRBD1 (6 bases). Germline V lookup: CDR1 LGHNT, CDR2 FRNRAP. CDR3 length: 14 amino acids. Trimming stripped 5 bases from V and 0 bases from J, with 10 bases between. The CDR3 spells CASGHWTDQETQYF. DNA of the CDR3: TGTGCTAGTGGTCATTGGACAGACCAAGAGACCCAGTACTTC.

This chain uses TRBV5-6 with TRBJ1-2; D is undetermined. The CDR3 is 14 residues long. The germline V gene has CDR1 SGHDT and CDR2 YYEEEE. Trimming cost V 2 bases and J 5 bases, with 13 bases left between them. DNA for the CDR3: TGTGCCAGCAGCTTTTACGGTGAGATTTATGGCTACACCTTC. Translated, it gives CASSFYGEIYGYTF.

The genes are TRBV5-5 and TRBJ1-2, with a tentative D call TRBD1 (5 bases). This CDR3 spans 14 amino acids. Germline V gene lookup returns CDR1 SGHKS and CDR2 YYEKEE (reference sequence). The germline V and J ends were trimmed by 0 bases and 4 bases, with 10 bases remaining between them. For the CDR3, the DNA is TGTGCCAGCAGCTTGGACGGGCAGGGCTATGGCTACACCTTC. Protein: CASSLDGQGYGYTF.

This clone occurred once. In nucleotides, the CDR3 is TGCGCCAGCAGCTTGGATCCAGGGGGCCAAACCGGGGAGCTGTTTTTT. Protein: CASSLDPGGQTGELFF. The V and J genes are TRBV5-1 and TRBJ2-2; 8 bases agree with TRBD1. Germline V gene lookup returns CDR1 SGHRS and CDR2 YFSETQ. The J segment lost 5 bases and the V segment lost 0 bases, leaving 6 bases of the junction unmatched. This CDR3 spans 16 amino acids.